This T cell receptor beta chain was captured in a study of blood T cell repertoires in COVID-19 (dated by TCRdb to about 2020). In terms of the full investigation: The collaborator samples originated in the United States, Italy and Spain and spanned the acute and convalescent phases of COVID-19. The repertoires were released in a freely available public database meant as a resource for research on the immune response to SARS-CoV-2. The prospective study material was composed of cDNA or gDNA derived from T cells, B-cell-depleted T cells, or PBMCs. The dataset comprised deeply sampled blood TCRbeta repertoires from subjects exposed to, actively infected with, or recovered from COVID-19. Sample metadata almost always included a de-identified subject ID, COVID-19 status, age in years and sex. HLA class I and class II types, where available, came from metadata supplied by the sample provider rather than from assay-based typing. The samples were drawn from the first 160 participants of the ongoing ImmuneRACE study and from 1,254 subjects provided by 6 global collaborators. Summary of the overall study and its limitations: The quantity of clinical and demographic metadata differed by source and by participant and was supplied without curation.

Turning to this clone: Its antigen remains unidentified. Base quality data are lacking; no much larger clone is found one base away.

TCRbeta CDR3 regions were amplified from genomic DNA using the immunoSEQ Assay, a bias-controlled multiplex PCR. As for the original processing: Within the assay, amplification of reference gene primers was used to estimate how many nucleated cells each sample contained. To quantify the absolute abundance of each unique TCRbeta CDR3 rearrangement, sequence reads were collapsed and filtered. For each sample, productive Simpson clonality was calculated as the square root of Simpson's diversity index over productive rearrangements. The clones in this table, taken by TCRdb from immuneACCESS, are in-frame only. Not every clone is retained; where verified, under half of the shortfall comes from an unresolved V gene, and the cause of the rest is unknown. D and trimming come from the DNA, and the V and J calls and clone size come from that table. This sample has 400,000 to 500,000 clones in its table, and roughly 90% of those were observed once. The top ten hold about 2% of the sample.

Enrolling through a virtual design, the prospective study's participants ranged in age from roughly 18 to 89 years and lived across 20 to 30 United States geographic areas. In the prospective study, cohorts were assigned on the basis of participant-reported clinical history obtained from a screening survey and a study questionnaire. For ImmuneRACE Cohort 3, a participant was defined as recovered based on two consecutive negative NP/OP PCR tests, clearance by a healthcare professional, or resolution of symptoms. Mobile phlebotomists in the prospective study collected whole blood, serum and a nasopharyngeal or oropharyngeal swab from every participant. Participants in the prospective study had the option to provide additional blood draws and questionnaires over a 2-month period. Before DNA extraction, blood samples from the prospective study were shipped at room temperature or frozen. Including the terminal cysteine and phenylalanine, the CDR3 comprises 16 residues. Only CDR3 DNA remains: 48 bases, in frame from the first base. CDR1 and CDR2 are read off the germline V gene as MNHEY and SVGEGT. After removal of 6 bases from V and 9 bases from J, the junction retains 9 bases not matched to a gene.

Sequences were obtained from PBMCs or T cells enriched from blood (not recorded which). This chain is built from TRBV6-2 or TRBV6-3 and TRBJ2-3; 16 central nucleotides agree with TRBD2. This clonotype was sampled from a woman aged 40 to 50 who had recovered from COVID-19. The nucleotides are TGTGCCAGCAGCCCCGGGACTAGCGGGAGGGCCTCGACGCAGTATTTT. Its product reads: CASSPGTSGRASTQYF.